This TCR beta chain was profiled in a study of untreated major depressive disorder. Germline V lookup: CDR1 MNHEY, CDR2 SVGAGI. Trimming took off 0 bases at V and 9 bases at J, with 11 bases between the two ends. The length of the CDR3 is 13 residues. Data came from immunoSEQ multiplex PCR; TCRdb stores just in-frame clones and leaves some out. The data contain 20,000 to 25,000 clones, 85% to 90% of them singletons. This clone has a handful of counts. This receptor was identified in a woman in her thirties or forties in good health. V gene TRBV6-5 combines with J gene TRBJ1-2, with D perhaps matching TRBD1 (5 bases). Source material: CD4+ T cells from PBMCs. CDR3 protein: CASSYSSGSSYTF. The CDR3 DNA reads TGTGCCAGCAGTTACTCTTCAGGGAGCAGCTACACCTTC.